This TCR beta chain is drawn from a study of control samples from healthy donors and cancer patients. TCRdb's table, derived via immunoSEQ multiplex PCR, lists solely in-frame clones and lacks some. The sample carries roughly 90,000 clones, 85% to 90% recorded once. This clone was detected only once. This CDR3 is built from 15 residues. V shed 0 bases and J shed 6 bases, with 12 bases lying between them. CDR1 and CDR2 (germline): SGHRS, YFSETQ. The sample comprised PBMCs. V usage is TRBV5-1 and J usage is TRBJ2-2, with D possibly being TRBD1 (7 bases). The clonotype was recovered from a woman aged 45-65 years with colorectal cancer. As DNA, the CDR3 is TGCGCCAGCAGCTTGGTTCAGGGGGGATCCGGGGAGCTGTTTTTT. Translation: CASSLVQGGSGELFF.